This T cell receptor (beta chain) was identified in a study of blood T cell repertoires in COVID-19. Across the whole study: The United States, Italy and Spain were the sources of the acute and convalescent COVID-19 samples. The cDNA or gDNA used as material had been derived from T cells, B-cell-depleted T cells, or PBMCs.

CDR3 size: 15 residues. V lost 3 bases and J lost 1; bases outside the gene matches: 7. CDR1 GTSNPN and CDR2 SVGIG come from the germline V gene (reference sequence). Under the authors' procedure: Estimates of nucleated cell counts were drawn from the amplification of reference gene primers. Sequencing used immunoSEQ multiplex PCR; TCRdb keeps in-frame clones, though not all of them. Clonal size and the V and J genes are those of that table, whereas D and trimming came from the DNA. This table has about 140,000 clones, about 90% appearing once. The source of this sequence is a woman of 80 years or more with acute or convalescent COVID-19. Sequences were obtained from peripheral blood. V gene TRBV30 combines with J gene TRBJ1-1, with 8 bases fitting TRBD1. CDR3 region: CAWRLPDRENTEAFF. CDR3 coding DNA: TGTGCCTGGAGGCTCCCGGACAGGGAGAACACTGAAGCTTTCTTT. The variable domain in full, with the rest retrieved from reference TRBV30 and TRBJ1-1, is SQTIHQWPATLVQPVGSPLSLECTVEGTSNPNLYWYRQAAGRGLQLLFYSVGIGQISSEVPQNLSASRPQDRQFILSSKKLLLSDSGFYLCAWRLPDRENTEAFFGQGTRLTVV.